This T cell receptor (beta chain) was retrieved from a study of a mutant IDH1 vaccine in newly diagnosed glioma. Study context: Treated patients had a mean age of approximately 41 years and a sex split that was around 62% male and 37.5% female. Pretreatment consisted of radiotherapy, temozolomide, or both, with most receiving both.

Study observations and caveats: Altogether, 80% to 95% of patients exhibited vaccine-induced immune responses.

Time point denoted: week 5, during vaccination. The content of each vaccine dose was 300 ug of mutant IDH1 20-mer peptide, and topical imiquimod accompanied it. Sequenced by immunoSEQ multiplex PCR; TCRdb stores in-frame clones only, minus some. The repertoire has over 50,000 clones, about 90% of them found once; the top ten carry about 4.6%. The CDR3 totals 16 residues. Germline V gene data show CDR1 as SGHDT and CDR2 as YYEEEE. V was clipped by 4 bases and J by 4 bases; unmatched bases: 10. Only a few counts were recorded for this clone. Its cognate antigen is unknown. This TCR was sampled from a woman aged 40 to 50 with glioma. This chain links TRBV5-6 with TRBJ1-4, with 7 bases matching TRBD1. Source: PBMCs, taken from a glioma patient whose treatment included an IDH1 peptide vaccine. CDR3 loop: CASSETGKEGNEKLFF. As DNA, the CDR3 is TGTGCCAGCAGCGAGACAGGGAAGGAGGGTAATGAAAAACTGTTTTTT. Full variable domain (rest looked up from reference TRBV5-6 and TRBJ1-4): DAGVTQSPTHLIKTRGQQVTLRCSPKSGHDTVSWYQQALGQGPQFIFQYYEEEERQRGNFPDRFSGHQFPNYSSELNVNALLLGDSALYLCASSETGKEGNEKLFFGSGTQLSVL.